This T cell receptor beta chain was recovered during a study of T-cell reconstitution after alpha-beta-depleted transplantation in children. The V end lost 4 bases, the J end lost 8 bases, and 16 bases lay between the germline ends. The CDR3 loop spans 15 amino acids. Germline V CDR1 and CDR2: SGHRS, YFSETQ. Unique molecular identifiers featured in how the TCRbeta library was prepared. TCRdb reprocessed the PCR reads with MiXCR, giving one entry per CDR3 protein. This sample has more than 450,000 distinct CDR3 sequences; approximately 16% occur once, and the top ten carry roughly 3.3%. The rearrangement uses TRBV5-1 and TRBJ1-6; possibly TRBD1 for D (5 bases). The source is a human donor who donated a stem cell graft to a child with acute lymphoblastic leukemia. The sample consisted of PBMCs from the stem cell graft donor, taken from the stem cell graft. The CDR3 protein is CASSRGTGGDSPLHF. The CDR3, as DNA: TGCGCCAGCAGCCGAGGGACGGGTGGAGATTCACCCCTCCACTTT.